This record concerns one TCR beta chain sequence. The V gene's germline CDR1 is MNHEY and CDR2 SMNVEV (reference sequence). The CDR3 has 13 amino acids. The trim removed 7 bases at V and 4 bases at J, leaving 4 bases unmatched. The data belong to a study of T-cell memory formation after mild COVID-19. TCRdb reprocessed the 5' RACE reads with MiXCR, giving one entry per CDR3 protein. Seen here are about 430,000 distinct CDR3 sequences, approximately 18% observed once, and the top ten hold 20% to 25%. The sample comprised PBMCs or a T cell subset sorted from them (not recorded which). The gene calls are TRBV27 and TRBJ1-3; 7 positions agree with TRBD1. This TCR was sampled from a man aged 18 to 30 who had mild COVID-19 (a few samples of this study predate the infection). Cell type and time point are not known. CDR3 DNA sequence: TGTGCCAGCACCTGGACAGGAGGAAACACCATATATTTT. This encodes CASTWTGGNTIYF.